Shown below are 23 T cell receptor beta chains from a single sample sequenced in a study of monozygotic twins with cystic fibrosis. This table comes from immunoSEQ multiplex PCR, and its TCRdb copy is limited to in-frame clones, with some not included. The data show 7,500 to 9,500 clones, 90% to 95% seen once. Sequencing was carried out using blood. The receptor set was obtained from a boy between 2 and 10 years old with cystic fibrosis.

V gene TRBV11-1 combines with J gene TRBJ2-7; D might be TRBD1 (6 bases). The V end was cut by 5 bases, the J end by 7 bases, with 21 bases between. This CDR3 has 15 residues. Germline V gene data show CDR1 as SGHAT and CDR2 as FQDESV (reference sequence). The DNA of the CDR3 is TGTGCCAGCAGCGCCCGAGGGGTGGGGGCGAATGAGCAGTACTTC. Its translation: CASSARGVGANEQYF.

This chain joins TRBV20-1 and TRBJ1-2, with D uncertain. CDR3 length equals 11 residues. The ends were cut back, 4 bases at V and 4 bases at J, with 7 bases in the middle. Germline-derived CDR1 and CDR2 are DFQATT and SNEGSKA (reference sequence). The CDR3 coding sequence is TGCAGTGCTACTCTTGCCTATGGCTACACCTTC. Its protein is CSATLAYGYTF.

This clone has only one observation. The V and J genes are TRBV27 and TRBJ2-7, with D unresolved. The CDR3 is 15 amino acids. Germline-derived CDR1 and CDR2 are MNHEY and SMNVEV (reference sequence). The V gene lost 2 bases and the J gene lost 1 base, with 12 bases spanning the gap. The CDR3: CASSLRGLPSYEQYF. CDR3 in DNA: TGTGCCAGCAGTTTAAGAGGCTTACCATCCTACGAGCAGTACTTC.

The chain recombines TRBV4-3 with TRBJ2-2; a weak D match, TRBD2 (5 bases). CDR3 length: 16 residues. Germline-derived CDR1 and CDR2 are LGHNA and YSLEER. Deletions cut 0 bases from V and 0 bases from J, with 8 bases between. The CDR3 DNA reads as TGCGCCAGCAGCCAAGATAGGACTTCGAACACCGGGGAGCTGTTTTTT. This translates into CASSQDRTSNTGELFF.

This chain uses TRBV5-1 with TRBJ1-6; D gene uncertain. The V and J ends lost 0 bases and 5 bases respectively, with 15 bases between them. The germline V gene has CDR1 SGHRS and CDR2 YFSETQ. The CDR3 extends over 17 amino acids. The CDR3 nucleotides read TGCGCCAGCAGCTTGGGAAGAGTTGACGGAAATAATTCACCCCTCCACTTT. The encoded protein is CASSLGRVDGNNSPLHF.

Only one count was recorded for this clone. The chain is built from TRBV28 and TRBJ1-5; 7 bases are shared with TRBD1. CDR3 size: 15 residues. Trimming at V came to 4 bases and at J to 6 bases, leaving 9 bases not matched to a gene. Looked up from germline, CDR1 is MDHEN and CDR2 is SYDVKM. The CDR3 is CASSSYRGVSQPQHF. The CDR3 DNA sequence: TGTGCCAGCAGTTCGTACAGGGGTGTTAGTCAGCCCCAGCATTTT.

V is TRBV12-5 and J is TRBJ1-1; possibly TRBD1 for D (6 bases). The CDR3 consists of 18 residues. Germline CDR1 LGHNT, CDR2 FRNRAP. V dropped 6 bases and J dropped 1 base, with 24 bases sitting between them. CDR3 DNA: TGTGCTAGTGGCCAACGGGCCCTACAGGGAAGTTCGAACACTGAAGCTTTCTTT. It codes for CASGQRALQGSSNTEAFF. Combining the CDR3 with reference TRBV12-5 and TRBJ1-1 gives the whole variable domain DARVTQTPRHKVTEMGQEVTMRCQPILGHNTVFWYRQTMMQGLELLAYFRNRAPLDDSGMPKDRFSAEMPDATLATLKIQPSEPRDSAVYFCASGQRALQGSSNTEAFFGQGTRLTVV.

V usage is TRBV6-5 and J usage is TRBJ2-2, with D unclear. The ends were cut back, 8 bases at V and 2 bases at J, with 6 bases in the middle. The germline V gene has CDR1 MNHEY and CDR2 SVGAGI. The CDR3 extends over 12 amino acids. This chain's CDR3 is CASGPNTGELFF. In DNA, the CDR3 is TGTGCCAGCGGGCCTAACACCGGGGAGCTGTTTTTT.

V usage is TRBV18 and J usage is TRBJ2-5, with 9 positions matching TRBD1. The germline gives CDR1 KGHSH, CDR2 LQKENI. The V segment lost 2 bases and the J segment 5 bases; nucleotides outside the gene matches: 6. The CDR3 runs 15 residues. CDR3 loop: CASSPTQGAGETQYF. The CDR3 DNA reads TGTGCCAGCTCACCAACACAGGGGGCAGGGGAGACCCAGTACTTC.

This clone was picked up one time. The chain links TRBV2 to TRBJ2-1; 8 bases match TRBD1. The length of the CDR3 is 17 residues. J was trimmed by 8 bases and V by 2 bases; bases with no gene match: 14. The germline V gene has CDR1 SNHLY and CDR2 FYNNEI. The CDR3 is CASSERGNQGAGYEQFF. The CDR3 DNA is TGTGCCAGCAGTGAAAGGGGTAACCAGGGGGCGGGTTATGAGCAGTTCTTC.

V gene TRBV10-3 combines with J gene TRBJ1-2; no firm D call. Germline assignment: CDR1 ENHRY and CDR2 SYGVKD. The ends were cut back, 2 bases at V and 7 bases at J, with 8 bases in the middle. The CDR3 runs 12 residues. The CDR3 sequence is CAISEERVGYTF. CDR3 bases: TGTGCCATCAGTGAGGAGAGGGTTGGCTACACCTTC.

CDR3 protein: CASSLEGGASYEQYF. In DNA, the CDR3 is TGCGCCAGCAGCTTGGAGGGGGGTGCCTCCTACGAGCAGTACTTC. This sequence joins TRBV5-1 and TRBJ2-7, with D possibly called TRBD1 or TRBD2 (6 bases each). Germline V gives CDR1 SGHRS, CDR2 YFSETQ. V lost 0 bases, J lost 0 bases, and 10 bases lay in between. The CDR3 runs 15 residues.

The chain recombines TRBV4-2 with TRBJ2-7; a possible D gene is TRBD1 (6 bases). The CDR3 contains 16 residues. The germline V gene has CDR1 LGHNA and CDR2 YNFKEQ. The ends were cut back, 1 base at V and 3 bases at J, with 16 bases in the middle. As DNA, the CDR3 is TGTGCCAGCAGCCAAGGGTTTGCACAGGGCCTCTACGAGCAGTACTTC. Encoded protein: CASSQGFAQGLYEQYF.

This clone was counted between two and nine times. This chain links TRBV2 with TRBJ1-5; D gene unclear. CDR1 is SNHLY and CDR2 is FYNNEI in the germline V gene. Between the trimmed V and J ends, which lost 8 bases and 1 base, there was a span of 12 bases. The CDR3 loop spans 14 amino acids. CDR3 sequence reads: CASEGGGSNQPQHF. CDR3 DNA: TGTGCCAGCGAAGGAGGTGGGAGCAATCAGCCCCAGCATTTT. Looking up the rest from reference TRBV2 and TRBJ1-5 gives the full variable domain: EPEVTQTPSHQVTQMGQEVILRCVPISNHLYFYWYRQILGQKVEFLVSFYNNEISEKSEIFDDQFSVERPDGSNFTLKIRSTKLEDSAMYFCASEGGGSNQPQHFGDGTRLSIL.

The chain is built from TRBV4-2 and TRBJ1-2; D gene unclear. Germline loops: CDR1 LGHNA, CDR2 YNFKEQ. Trimming shortened V by 0 bases and J by 4 bases, and 15 bases separated the two germline ends. The CDR3 covers 16 residues. For the CDR3, the DNA is TGTGCCAGCAGCCAAGATGACGGGGTTATGGTCTATGGCTACACCTTC. Residues: CASSQDDGVMVYGYTF.

In this sample, this clone turned up once. V is TRBV2 and J is TRBJ2-5; 11 bases line up with TRBD1. The V segment lost 7 bases and the J segment 5 bases; nucleotides outside the gene matches: 3. There are 13 residues in the CDR3. Germline CDR1 is SNHLY and CDR2 is FYNNEI. The CDR3: CASKGTGGETQYF. CDR3 DNA sequence: TGTGCCAGCAAAGGGACAGGGGGGGAGACCCAGTACTTC.

This chain uses TRBV19 with TRBJ2-5; 7 bases are a match to TRBD2. V shed 5 bases, J shed 5 bases, and the junction held 11 bases outside the gene matches. The CDR3 totals 15 residues. The germline V gene encodes CDR1 LNHDA and CDR2 SQIVND (reference sequence). This chain's CDR3 is CASSLLGGGFETQYF. CDR3 DNA: TGTGCCAGTAGTCTACTGGGGGGGGGTTTTGAGACCCAGTACTTC.

The gene calls are TRBV19 and TRBJ2-7, with 7 bases fitting TRBD1. Germline values: CDR1 LNHDA, CDR2 SQIVND (reference sequence). Losses at the gene ends were 3 bases for V and 4 bases for J; bases not matched to a gene: 6. The CDR3 loop spans 14 amino acids. This chain's CDR3 is CASSIARGKYEQYF. The CDR3 DNA sequence: TGTGCCAGTAGTATCGCCAGGGGGAAATACGAGCAGTACTTC.

This chain uses TRBV5-4 with TRBJ2-2, with 9 bases fitting TRBD1. The V gene end was trimmed by 3 bases and the J gene end by 5 bases; junction bases not matched to a gene: 11. The CDR3 spans 17 residues. Germline V gene data show CDR1 as SGHNT and CDR2 as YYREEE (reference sequence). The CDR3: CASSWDRVTRGTGELFF. CDR3 bases: TGTGCCAGCAGCTGGGACAGGGTAACCCGGGGGACCGGGGAGCTGTTTTTT.

The V call is TRBV27, the J call TRBJ2-7, with a possible D match to TRBD2 (6 bases). The germline CDR1 and CDR2 sequences are MNHEY and SMNVEV (reference sequence). The CDR3 runs 15 residues. V lost 5 bases and J 5 bases, leaving 19 bases between the germline ends. In nucleotides, the CDR3 is TGTGCCAGCAGTCCCCCCCCATGGGGAGGCCACGAGCAGTACTTC. Translating gives CASSPPPWGGHEQYF.

The rearrangement links TRBV28 to TRBJ1-5; D is unresolved. The CDR3 sequence is 14 residues long. V lost 5 bases and J lost 4, with 12 bases in between. Germline loops: CDR1 MDHEN, CDR2 SYDVKM. Written as DNA, the CDR3 is TGTGCCAGCAGTGAATCCCCGGTTAATCAGCCCCAGCATTTT. This sequence encodes CASSESPVNQPQHF.

This clone has a handful of counts. V gene TRBV19 combines with J gene TRBJ1-5, with TRBD1 matching 7 bases. The CDR3 runs 15 residues. The germline gives CDR1 LNHDA, CDR2 SQIVND (reference sequence). V gave up 4 bases and J gave up 1 base; unmatched junction bases: 4. The CDR3 here is CASSKRTGSNQPQHF. Here the CDR3 DNA reads TGTGCCAGTAGTAAAAGGACAGGCAGCAATCAGCCCCAGCATTTT.

This chain uses TRBV29-1 with TRBJ2-1; D not resolved. V was clipped by 5 bases and J by 0 bases, with 8 bases between them. The CDR3 is made up of 13 amino acids. Germline lookup yields CDR1 SQVTM and CDR2 ANQGSEA. The CDR3 DNA sequence: TGCAGCGTTTGGTTGAGCTCCTACAATGAGCAGTTCTTC. It translates to CSVWLSSYNEQFF.